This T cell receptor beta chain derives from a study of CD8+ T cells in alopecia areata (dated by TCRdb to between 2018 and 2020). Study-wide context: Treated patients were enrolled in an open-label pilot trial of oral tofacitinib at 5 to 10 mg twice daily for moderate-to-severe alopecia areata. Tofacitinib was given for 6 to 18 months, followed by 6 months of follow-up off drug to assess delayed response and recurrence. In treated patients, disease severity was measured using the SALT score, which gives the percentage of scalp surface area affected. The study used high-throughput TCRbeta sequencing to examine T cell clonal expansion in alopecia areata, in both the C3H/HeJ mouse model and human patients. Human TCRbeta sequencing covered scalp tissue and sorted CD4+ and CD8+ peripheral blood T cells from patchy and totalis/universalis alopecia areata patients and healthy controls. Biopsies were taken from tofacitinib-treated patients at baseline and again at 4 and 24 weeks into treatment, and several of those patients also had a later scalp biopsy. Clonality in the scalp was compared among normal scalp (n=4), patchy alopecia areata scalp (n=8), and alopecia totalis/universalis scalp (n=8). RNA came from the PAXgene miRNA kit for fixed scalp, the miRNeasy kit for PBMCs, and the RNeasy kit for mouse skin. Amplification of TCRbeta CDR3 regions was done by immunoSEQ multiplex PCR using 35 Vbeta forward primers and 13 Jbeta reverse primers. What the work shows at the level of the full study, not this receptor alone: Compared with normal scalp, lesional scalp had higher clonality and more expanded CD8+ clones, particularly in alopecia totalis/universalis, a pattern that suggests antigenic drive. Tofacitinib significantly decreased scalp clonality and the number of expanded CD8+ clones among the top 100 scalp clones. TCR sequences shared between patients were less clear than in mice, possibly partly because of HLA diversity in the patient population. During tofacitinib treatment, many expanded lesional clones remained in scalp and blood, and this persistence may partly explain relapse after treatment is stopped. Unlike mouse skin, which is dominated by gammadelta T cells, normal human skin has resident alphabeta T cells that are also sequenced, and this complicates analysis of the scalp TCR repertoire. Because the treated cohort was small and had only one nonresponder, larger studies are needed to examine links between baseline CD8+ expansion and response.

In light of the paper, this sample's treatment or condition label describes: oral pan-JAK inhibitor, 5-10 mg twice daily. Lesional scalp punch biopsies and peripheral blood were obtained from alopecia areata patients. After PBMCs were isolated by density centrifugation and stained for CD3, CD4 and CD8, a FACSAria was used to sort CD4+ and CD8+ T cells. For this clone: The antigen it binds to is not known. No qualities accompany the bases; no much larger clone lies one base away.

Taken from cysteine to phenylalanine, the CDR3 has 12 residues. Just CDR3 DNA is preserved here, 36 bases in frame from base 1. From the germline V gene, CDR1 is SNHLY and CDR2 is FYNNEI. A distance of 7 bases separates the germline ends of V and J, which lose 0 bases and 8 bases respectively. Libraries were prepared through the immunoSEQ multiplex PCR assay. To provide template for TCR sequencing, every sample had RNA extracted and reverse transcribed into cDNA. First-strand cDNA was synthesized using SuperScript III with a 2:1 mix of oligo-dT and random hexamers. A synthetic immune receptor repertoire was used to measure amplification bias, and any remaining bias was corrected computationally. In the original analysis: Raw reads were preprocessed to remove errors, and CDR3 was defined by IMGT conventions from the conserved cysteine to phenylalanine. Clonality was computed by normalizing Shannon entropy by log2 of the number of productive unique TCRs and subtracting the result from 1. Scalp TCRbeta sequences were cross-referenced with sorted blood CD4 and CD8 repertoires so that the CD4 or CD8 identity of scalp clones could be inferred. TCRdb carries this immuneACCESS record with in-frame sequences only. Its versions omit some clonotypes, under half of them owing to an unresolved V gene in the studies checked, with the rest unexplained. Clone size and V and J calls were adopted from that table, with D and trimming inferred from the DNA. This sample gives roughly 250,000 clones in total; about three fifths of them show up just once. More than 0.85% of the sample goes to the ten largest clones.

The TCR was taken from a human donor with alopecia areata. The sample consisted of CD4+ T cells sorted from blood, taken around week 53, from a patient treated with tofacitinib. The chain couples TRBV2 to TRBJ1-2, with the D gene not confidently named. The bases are TGTGCCAGCAGTGAAGCAGGGTTCGGCTACACCTTC. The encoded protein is CASSEAGFGYTF. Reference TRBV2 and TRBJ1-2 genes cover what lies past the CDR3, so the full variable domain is EPEVTQTPSHQVTQMGQEVILRCVPISNHLYFYWYRQILGQKVEFLVSFYNNEISEKSEIFDDQFSVERPDGSNFTLKIRSTKLEDSAMYFCASSEAGFGYTFGSGTRLTVV.